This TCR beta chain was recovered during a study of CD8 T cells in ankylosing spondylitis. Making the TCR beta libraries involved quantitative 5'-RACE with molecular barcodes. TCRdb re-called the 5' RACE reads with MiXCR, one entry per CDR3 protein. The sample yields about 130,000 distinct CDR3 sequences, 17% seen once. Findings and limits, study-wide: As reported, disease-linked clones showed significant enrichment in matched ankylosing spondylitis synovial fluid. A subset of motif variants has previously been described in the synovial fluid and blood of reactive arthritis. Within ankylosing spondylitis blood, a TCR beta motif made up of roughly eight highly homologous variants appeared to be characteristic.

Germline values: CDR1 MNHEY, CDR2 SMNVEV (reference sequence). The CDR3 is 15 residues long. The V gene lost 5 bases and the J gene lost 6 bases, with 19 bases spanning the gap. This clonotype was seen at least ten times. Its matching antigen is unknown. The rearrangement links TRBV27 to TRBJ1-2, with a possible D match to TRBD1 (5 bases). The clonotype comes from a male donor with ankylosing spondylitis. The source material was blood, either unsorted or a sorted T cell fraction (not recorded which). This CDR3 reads CASSHGQALIHGYTF. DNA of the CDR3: TGTGCCAGCAGTCACGGACAAGCCTTGATACATGGCTACACCTTC.